These T cell receptor beta chains were read from a single sample in a study of blood T cell repertoires in COVID-19. Method: immunoSEQ multiplex PCR; TCRdb's copy keeps in-frame clones and lacks some. The sample holds about 83,000 clones, about 82% seen once. The sample was peripheral blood. The receptors shown here come from a woman older than 75 with acute or convalescent COVID-19. The CDR3 runs from the conserved cysteine through the conserved F or W. The order of the fields is CDR3 protein, CDR3 DNA, J gene, V gene, D gene, clone size. D genes are given only for firm matches. Part of the rows lack a size; the others show once, few, many or a class for expanded clones.

CDR3 protein: CASSPRTGSATGELFF
CDR3 DNA: TGTGCCAGCTCACCCCGGACAGGGTCGGCCACCGGGGAGCTGTTTTTT
J gene: TRBJ2-2
V gene: TRBV18
D gene: TRBD1
clone size: .

CDR3 protein: CASSRQGSGYTF
CDR3 DNA: TGCGCCAGCAGCCGGCAGGGAAGTGGCTACACCTTC
J gene: TRBJ1-2
V gene: TRBV5-1
D gene: .
clone size: .

CDR3 protein: CAWRLTGGPSNQPQHF
CDR3 DNA: TGTGCCTGGAGGCTGACAGGGGGCCCTAGCAATCAGCCCCAGCATTTT
J gene: TRBJ1-5
V gene: TRBV30
D gene: TRBD1
clone size: .

CDR3 protein: CSGGGPAAGVDYTF
CDR3 DNA: TGCAGCGGAGGGGGTCCCGCCGCCGGAGTTGACTACACCTTC
J gene: TRBJ1-2
V gene: TRBV29-1
D gene: .
clone size: .

CDR3 protein: CASRGPAGQGNYGYTF
CDR3 DNA: TGCGCCAGCAGGGGGCCCGCCGGGCAGGGGAACTATGGCTACACCTTC
J gene: TRBJ1-2
V gene: TRBV10-2
D gene: .
clone size: .

CDR3 protein: CASSSRTGELFF
CDR3 DNA: TGTGCCAGCAGTTCCAGAACCGGGGAGCTGTTTTTT
J gene: TRBJ2-2
V gene: TRBV12-3/TRBV12-4
D gene: .
clone size: once

CDR3 protein: CASSISGEGYEKLFF
CDR3 DNA: TGTGCCAGCAGTATTTCAGGGGAGGGGTATGAAAAACTGTTTTTT
J gene: TRBJ1-4
V gene: TRBV6-5
D gene: .
clone size: .

CDR3 protein: CASSYSSTVKDTQYF
CDR3 DNA: TGTGCCAGCAGTTACAGCAGTACAGTGAAAGATACGCAGTATTTT
J gene: TRBJ2-3
V gene: TRBV6-5
D gene: .
clone size: few

CDR3 protein: CASSQRSRTGEAFF
CDR3 DNA: TGCGCCAGCAGTCAACGCTCGAGGACAGGTGAAGCTTTCTTT
J gene: TRBJ1-1
V gene: TRBV23-1
D gene: TRBD1
clone size: few

CDR3 protein: CASSPGLQETQYF
CDR3 DNA: TGTGCCAGCAGCCCGGGACTCCAAGAGACCCAGTACTTC
J gene: TRBJ2-5
V gene: TRBV11-1
D gene: .
clone size: .

CDR3 protein: CASRSSPTTGELFF
CDR3 DNA: TGTGCCAGCAGATCTAGCCCCACCACCGGGGAGCTGTTTTTT
J gene: TRBJ2-2
V gene: TRBV3-1/TRBV3-2
D gene: .
clone size: .

CDR3 protein: CASSLGGQGKYEQFF
CDR3 DNA: TGTGCCAGCAGCTTGGGGGGACAGGGGAAGTATGAGCAGTTCTTC
J gene: TRBJ2-1
V gene: TRBV5-8
D gene: TRBD1
clone size: once

CDR3 protein: CASTSGGYEQYF
CDR3 DNA: TGCGCCAGCACTAGCGGGGGCTACGAGCAGTACTTC
J gene: TRBJ2-7
V gene: TRBV10-2
D gene: TRBD2
clone size: .